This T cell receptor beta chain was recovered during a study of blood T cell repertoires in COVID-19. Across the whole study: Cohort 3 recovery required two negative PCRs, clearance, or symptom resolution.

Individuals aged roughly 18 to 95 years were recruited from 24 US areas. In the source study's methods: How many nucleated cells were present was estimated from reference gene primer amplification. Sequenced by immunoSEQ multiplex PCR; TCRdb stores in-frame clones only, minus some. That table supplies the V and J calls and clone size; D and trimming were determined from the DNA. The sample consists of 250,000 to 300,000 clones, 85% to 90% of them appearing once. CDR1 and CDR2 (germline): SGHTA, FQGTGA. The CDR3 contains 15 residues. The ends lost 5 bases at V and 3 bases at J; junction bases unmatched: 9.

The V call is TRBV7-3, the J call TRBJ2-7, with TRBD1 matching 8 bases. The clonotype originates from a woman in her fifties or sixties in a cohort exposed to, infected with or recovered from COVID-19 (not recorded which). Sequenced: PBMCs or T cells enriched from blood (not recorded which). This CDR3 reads CASSPTGGQLYEQYF. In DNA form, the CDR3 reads TGTGCCAGCAGCCCAACAGGGGGGCAGCTCTACGAGCAGTACTTC.